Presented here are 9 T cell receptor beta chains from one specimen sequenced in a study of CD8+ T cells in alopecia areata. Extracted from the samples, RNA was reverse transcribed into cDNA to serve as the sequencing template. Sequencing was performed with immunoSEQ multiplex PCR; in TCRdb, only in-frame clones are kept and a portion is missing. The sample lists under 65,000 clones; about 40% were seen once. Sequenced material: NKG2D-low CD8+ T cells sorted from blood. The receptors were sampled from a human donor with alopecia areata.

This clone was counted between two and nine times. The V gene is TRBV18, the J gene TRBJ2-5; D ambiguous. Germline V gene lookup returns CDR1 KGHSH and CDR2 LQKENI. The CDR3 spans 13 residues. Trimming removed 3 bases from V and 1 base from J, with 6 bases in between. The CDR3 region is CASSPTGQETQYF. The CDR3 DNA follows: TGTGCCAGCTCACCGACGGGCCAAGAGACCCAGTACTTC.

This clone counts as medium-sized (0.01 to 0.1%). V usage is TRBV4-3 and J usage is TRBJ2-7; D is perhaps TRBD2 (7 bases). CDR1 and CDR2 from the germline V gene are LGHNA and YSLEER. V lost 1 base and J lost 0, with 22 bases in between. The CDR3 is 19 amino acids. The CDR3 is CASSQGWCEGGGPSYEQYF. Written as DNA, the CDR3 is TGCGCCAGCAGCCAAGGGTGGTGCGAAGGGGGGGGGCCCTCCTACGAGCAGTACTTC.

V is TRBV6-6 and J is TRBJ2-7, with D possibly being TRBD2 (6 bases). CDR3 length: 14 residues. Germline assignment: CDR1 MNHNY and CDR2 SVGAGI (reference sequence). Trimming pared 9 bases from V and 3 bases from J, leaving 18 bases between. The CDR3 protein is CASWKTSPLYEQYF. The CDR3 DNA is TGTGCCAGTTGGAAGACTAGTCCCCTCTACGAGCAGTACTTC.

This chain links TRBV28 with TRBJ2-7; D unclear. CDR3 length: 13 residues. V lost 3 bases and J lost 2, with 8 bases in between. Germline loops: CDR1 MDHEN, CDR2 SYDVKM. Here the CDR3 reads CASSLVTAYEQYF. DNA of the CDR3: TGTGCCAGCAGTTTGGTAACCGCCTACGAGCAGTACTTC.

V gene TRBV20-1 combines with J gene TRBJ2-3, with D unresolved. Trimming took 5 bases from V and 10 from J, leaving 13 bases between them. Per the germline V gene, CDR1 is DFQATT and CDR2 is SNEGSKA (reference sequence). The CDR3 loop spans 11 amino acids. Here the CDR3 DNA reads TGCAGTGCTGCCCCTCAAGGAGCGCAGTATTTT. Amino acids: CSAAPQGAQYF.

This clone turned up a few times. The chain's CDR3 is CASSPGYTF. Written as DNA, the CDR3 is TGTGCCTCCTCTCCGGGCTACACCTTC. This chain joins TRBV7-9 and TRBJ1-2; D call uncertain. CDR3 length: 9 amino acids. Germline CDR1 is SEHNR and CDR2 is FQNEAQ (reference sequence). V was clipped by 11 bases and J by 8 bases, with 9 bases between them. Filled out from reference TRBV7-9 and TRBJ1-2, the complete variable domain reads DTGVSQNPRHKITKRGQNVTFRCDPISEHNRLYWYRQTLGQGPEFLTYFQNEAQLEKSRLLSDRFSAERPKGSFSTLEIQRTEQGDSAMYLCASSPGYTFGSGTRLTVV.

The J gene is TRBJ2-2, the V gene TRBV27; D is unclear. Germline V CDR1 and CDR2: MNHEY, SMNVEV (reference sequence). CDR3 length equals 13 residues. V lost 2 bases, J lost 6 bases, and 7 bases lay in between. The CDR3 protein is CASSLGFPGELFF. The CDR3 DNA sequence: TGTGCCAGCAGTTTAGGCTTTCCCGGGGAGCTGTTTTTT.

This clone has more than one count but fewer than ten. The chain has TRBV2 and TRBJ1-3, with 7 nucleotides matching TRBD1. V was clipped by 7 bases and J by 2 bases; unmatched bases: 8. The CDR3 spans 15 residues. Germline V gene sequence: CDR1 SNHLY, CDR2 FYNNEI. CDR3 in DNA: TGTGCCAGCAAGACCTCGACAGGGACTGGAAACACCATATATTTT. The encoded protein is CASKTSTGTGNTIYF.

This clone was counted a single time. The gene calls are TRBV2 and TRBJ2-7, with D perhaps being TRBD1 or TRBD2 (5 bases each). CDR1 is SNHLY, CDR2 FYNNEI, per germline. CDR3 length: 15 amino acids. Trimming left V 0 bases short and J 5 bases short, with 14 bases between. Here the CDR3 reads CASSEALGTLNEQYF. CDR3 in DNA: TGTGCCAGCAGTGAAGCGCTTGGGACCTTGAACGAGCAGTACTTC.